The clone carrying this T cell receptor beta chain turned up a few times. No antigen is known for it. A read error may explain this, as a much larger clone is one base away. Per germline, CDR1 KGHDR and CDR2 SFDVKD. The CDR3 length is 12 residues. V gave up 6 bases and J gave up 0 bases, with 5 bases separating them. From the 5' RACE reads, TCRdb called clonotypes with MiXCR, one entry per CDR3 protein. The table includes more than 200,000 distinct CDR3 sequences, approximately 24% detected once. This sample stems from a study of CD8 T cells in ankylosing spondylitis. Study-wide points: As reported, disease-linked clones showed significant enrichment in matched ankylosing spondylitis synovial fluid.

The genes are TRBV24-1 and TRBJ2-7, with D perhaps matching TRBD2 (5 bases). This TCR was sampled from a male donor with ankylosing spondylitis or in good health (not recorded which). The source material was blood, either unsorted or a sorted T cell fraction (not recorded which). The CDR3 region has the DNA TGTGCCACCAGTAGCGGCTCCTACGAGCAGTACTTC. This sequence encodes CATSSGSYEQYF.